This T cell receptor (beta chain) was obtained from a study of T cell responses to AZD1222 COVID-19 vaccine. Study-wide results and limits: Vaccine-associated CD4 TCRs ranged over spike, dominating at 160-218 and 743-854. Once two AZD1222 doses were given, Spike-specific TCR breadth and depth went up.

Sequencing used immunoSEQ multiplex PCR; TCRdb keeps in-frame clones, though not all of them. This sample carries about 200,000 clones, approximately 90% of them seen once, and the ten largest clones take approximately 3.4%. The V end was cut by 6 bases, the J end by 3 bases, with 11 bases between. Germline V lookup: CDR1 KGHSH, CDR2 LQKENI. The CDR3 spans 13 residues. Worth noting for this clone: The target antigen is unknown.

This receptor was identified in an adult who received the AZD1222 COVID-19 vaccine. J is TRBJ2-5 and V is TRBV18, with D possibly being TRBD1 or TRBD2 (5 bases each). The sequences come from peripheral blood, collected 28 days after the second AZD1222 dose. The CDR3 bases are TGTGCCAGCTCTAGGGACCAAAAAGAGACCCAGTACTTC. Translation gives CASSRDQKETQYF.